The 29 T cell receptor beta chains in this list originate from one sample, sequenced in a study of blood T cell repertoires in COVID-19. Sequenced by immunoSEQ multiplex PCR; TCRdb stores in-frame clones only, minus some. The table includes roughly 130,000 clones, roughly 80% detected once. The sample comprised peripheral blood. These receptors were taken from a woman older than 75 with acute or convalescent COVID-19.

The V call is TRBV11-3, the J call TRBJ2-2; possibly TRBD1 for D (6 bases). Per the germline V gene, CDR1 is SGHNT and CDR2 is YENEEA. This CDR3 spans 17 amino acids. V was cut by 1 base and J by 3 bases, with 15 bases left in between. The CDR3: CASSLGIWKGDTGELFF. The CDR3 DNA reads as TGTGCCAGCAGCTTAGGGATATGGAAGGGGGACACCGGGGAGCTGTTTTTT.

The chain employs TRBV7-3 and TRBJ2-7; tentative D call: TRBD1 (6 bases). Deletions cut 5 bases from V and 0 bases from J, with 11 bases between. Germline CDR1 SGHTA, CDR2 FQGTGA. The CDR3 covers 14 residues. The CDR3 region is CASSDGQISYEQYF. CDR3 nucleotides: TGTGCCAGCAGCGACGGACAGATCTCCTACGAGCAGTACTTC.

The chain recombines TRBV9 with TRBJ1-3; 9 bases align to TRBD1. The V segment lost 3 bases and the J segment 4 bases; nucleotides outside the gene matches: 11. Germline loops: CDR1 SGDLS, CDR2 YYNGEE. The CDR3 is 17 residues long. The CDR3 region has the DNA TGTGCCAGCAGCGCCCCCGAGGGGACAGGGCAAGGAAACACCATATATTTT. Translation gives CASSAPEGTGQGNTIYF. The full variable domain, in which reference TRBV9 and TRBJ1-3 provide the parts outside the CDR3, is DSGVTQTPKHLITATGQRVTLRCSPRSGDLSVYWYQQSLDQGLQFLIQYYNGEERAKGNILERFSAQQFPDLHSELNLSSLELGDSALYFCASSAPEGTGQGNTIYFGEGSWLTVV.

On this clone itself: Mismatch with germline at one junction end may stem from a read error. Distinct nucleotide sequences in the sample also encode this CDR3. V and J are TRBV7-9 and TRBJ1-5; D may be TRBD1 (5 bases). Germline-derived CDR1 and CDR2 are SEHNR and FQNEAQ (reference sequence). CDR3 length equals 16 residues. The CDR3 region is CASSLGDSYSNQPQHF. The CDR3 region has the DNA TGTGCCAGCAGTTTAGGTGACAGCTATAGCAATCAGCCCCAGCATTTT.

The chain joins TRBV7-9 to TRBJ1-1, with D perhaps TRBD1 (5 bases). Germline V gives CDR1 SEHNR, CDR2 FQNEAQ (reference sequence). The CDR3 contains 12 residues. V lost 5 bases and J 11 bases, leaving 15 bases between the germline ends. CDR3 in DNA: TGTGCCAGCAGCCGACCCGCAGGGTTGGCTTTCTTT. It yields the protein CASSRPAGLAFF.

V is TRBV4-1 and J is TRBJ1-1; D is uncertain. This CDR3 contains 14 residues. Per germline, CDR1 MGHRA and CDR2 YSYEKL. V shed 0 bases and J shed 11 bases, with 16 bases lying between them. DNA for the CDR3: TGCGCCAGCAGCCAAGAGGTAAACATTAGGGAGGCTTTCTTT. It codes for CASSQEVNIREAFF.

The gene calls are TRBV14 and TRBJ1-1; weak D call: TRBD1 (6 bases). Trimming shortened V by 4 bases and J by 12 bases, and 21 bases separated the two germline ends. Germline V gene lookup returns CDR1 SGHDN and CDR2 FVKESK. This CDR3 has 14 amino acids. Written as DNA, the CDR3 is TGTGCCAGCAGCCGCCAATTAGGGGTTCAGGGGACTTTCTTT. Protein product: CASSRQLGVQGTFF.

V gene TRBV27 combines with J gene TRBJ1-5; TRBD1 is a possible D gene (6 bases). Germline-derived CDR1 and CDR2 are MNHEY and SMNVEV (reference sequence). CDR3 length equals 14 residues. With 8 bases removed from V and 4 bases from J, the gap between germline ends came to 15 bases. The CDR3 loop reads CASGGGQDNQPQHF. The DNA for the CDR3 is TGTGCCAGCGGCGGGGGGCAGGATAATCAGCCCCAGCATTTT.

V gene TRBV18 combines with J gene TRBJ1-2; TRBD1 agrees at 9 bases. This CDR3 is 13 amino acids long. V dropped 5 bases and J dropped 7; count of bases not matched to a gene: 5. Germline CDR1 reads KGHSH; CDR2 reads LQKENI. The CDR3 DNA follows: TGTGCCAGCTCAGCAACAGGGGGCTCTGGCTACACCTTC. Its translation is CASSATGGSGYTF.

The V and J genes are TRBV7-3 and TRBJ2-2; weak D call: TRBD1 (5 bases). The CDR3 is made up of 15 amino acids. Germline V gives CDR1 SGHTA, CDR2 FQGTGA. Trimming pared 2 bases from V and 4 bases from J, leaving 11 bases between. The CDR3: CASSLGQGGTGELFF. The CDR3, as DNA: TGTGCCAGCAGCTTAGGTCAGGGCGGCACCGGGGAGCTGTTTTTT.

The V and J genes are TRBV7-9 and TRBJ2-4, with D possibly being TRBD2 (6 bases). V gave up 5 bases and J gave up 0 bases, with 20 bases separating them. This CDR3 is built from 18 residues. Germline V gene data show CDR1 as SEHNR and CDR2 as FQNEAQ (reference sequence). CDR3 sequence (DNA): TGTGCCAGCAGCCCCCCTTTGCGTTACGGGGGAGCCAAAAACATTCAGTACTTC. Translating it yields CASSPPLRYGGAKNIQYF. The variable domain in full, completed from reference TRBV7-9 and TRBJ2-4, reads DTGVSQNPRHKITKRGQNVTFRCDPISEHNRLYWYRQTLGQGPEFLTYFQNEAQLEKSRLLSDRFSAERPKGSFSTLEIQRTEQGDSAMYLCASSPPLRYGGAKNIQYFGAGTRLSVL.

V gene TRBV5-4 combines with J gene TRBJ1-4; 9 bases fit TRBD1. The CDR3 totals 14 residues. The V gene end was trimmed by 1 base and the J gene end by 8 bases; junction bases not matched to a gene: 3. The V gene's germline CDR1 is SGHNT and CDR2 YYREEE (reference sequence). This chain's CDR3 is CASSLKGQGEKLFF. The CDR3 bases are TGTGCCAGCAGCTTGAAGGGACAGGGAGAAAAACTGTTTTTT.

This chain uses TRBV9 with TRBJ1-4; 7 bases align to TRBD1. The trim removed 4 bases at V and 4 bases at J, leaving 7 bases unmatched. CDR1 SGDLS and CDR2 YYNGEE come from the germline V gene. The CDR3 contains 15 residues. CDR3 amino acids: CASSSRTGNNEKLFF. CDR3 nucleotide sequence: TGTGCCAGCAGCTCCAGGACAGGAAATAATGAAAAACTGTTTTTT.

Only a few counts were recorded for this clone. The gene calls are TRBV6-6 and TRBJ2-6; D gene uncertain. The CDR3 is 15 amino acids. The ends were cut back, 3 bases at V and 1 base at J, with 7 bases in the middle. Per germline, CDR1 MNHNY and CDR2 SVGAGI (reference sequence). The CDR3 protein is CASSYEASGANVLTF. The DNA of the CDR3 is TGTGCCAGCAGTTATGAGGCATCTGGGGCCAACGTCCTGACTTTC.

CDR3 loop: CAWSANRQVFTAGSPLHF. The CDR3 DNA reads as TGTGCCTGGAGTGCGAATCGACAGGTTTTTACCGCGGGTTCACCCCTCCACTTT. The chain carries TRBV30 and TRBJ1-6; the D gene is possibly TRBD1 (6 bases). There are 18 residues in the CDR3. V gave up 1 base and J gave up 9 bases, with 25 bases separating them. Germline lookup yields CDR1 GTSNPN and CDR2 SVGIG (reference sequence).

V and J are TRBV27 and TRBJ2-2; D may be TRBD1 (5 bases). This CDR3 spans 14 amino acids. Deletions cut 2 bases from V and 5 bases from J, with 9 bases between. Germline loops: CDR1 MNHEY, CDR2 SMNVEV (reference sequence). The CDR3 loop reads CASSLIGATGELFF. CDR3 nucleotide sequence: TGTGCCAGCAGTTTAATAGGGGCAACCGGGGAGCTGTTTTTT.

This clone was picked up a small number of times. The chain uses TRBV5-1 and TRBJ2-1; possible D gene TRBD2, 5 bases. Trimming took 3 bases from V and 0 from J, leaving 7 bases between them. Germline CDR1 is SGHRS and CDR2 is YFSETQ. The CDR3 covers 14 residues. CDR3 region: CASSSGNSYNEQFF. In DNA form, the CDR3 reads TGCGCCAGCAGCTCCGGGAACTCCTACAATGAGCAGTTCTTC.

The rearrangement joins TRBV5-4 to TRBJ2-1; maybe TRBD2 (6 bases). The CDR3 is 14 amino acids. V was trimmed by 8 bases and J by 2 bases, leaving 14 bases between them. The germline CDR1 and CDR2 sequences are SGHNT and YYREEE (reference sequence). The CDR3: CASGRWGTYNEQFF. The CDR3 DNA reads TGTGCCAGTGGGAGGTGGGGGACCTACAATGAGCAGTTCTTC.

This clone occurred a few times. The gene calls are TRBV5-5 and TRBJ2-3; D is uncertain. The ends were cut back, 0 bases at V and 1 base at J, with 9 bases in the middle. The CDR3 extends over 15 amino acids. Germline V gene sequence: CDR1 SGHKS, CDR2 YYEKEE (reference sequence). In DNA form, the CDR3 reads TGTGCCAGCAGCTTGGGTCTGGCCCGCACAGATACGCAGTATTTT. It is translated as CASSLGLARTDTQYF.

A few counts support this clone. The CDR3 spells CASSTREQGIYGQPCFF. The CDR3 DNA reads TGTGCCAGCAGTACCCGCGAACAGGGGATCTACGGTCAACCTTGCTTCTTT. The chain combines TRBV2 with TRBJ1-1; 7 bases map to TRBD1. The junction had 26 bases not matched to a gene; V was cut back by 5 bases and J by 14 bases. The CDR3 contains 17 residues. The germline V gene has CDR1 SNHLY and CDR2 FYNNEI.

V usage is TRBV5-6 and J usage is TRBJ1-1; the D is unclear. The CDR3 is made up of 13 amino acids. V shed 3 bases and J shed 1 base, with 7 bases lying between them. CDR1 and CDR2 (germline): SGHDT, YYEEEE. CDR3 DNA sequence: TGTGCCAGCAGCTACGGGGAGAACACTGAAGCTTTCTTT. Its protein product is CASSYGENTEAFF.

The V gene is TRBV19, the J gene TRBJ2-3, with 8 positions matching TRBD1. J was trimmed by 4 bases and V by 4 bases; bases with no gene match: 7. This CDR3 has 15 amino acids. CDR1 and CDR2 (germline): LNHDA, SQIVND (reference sequence). The CDR3 sequence is CASSTQGAGADTQYF. Here the CDR3 DNA reads TGTGCCAGTAGTACCCAGGGGGCAGGGGCAGATACGCAGTATTTT.

The genes are TRBV2 and TRBJ1-3; 9 nucleotides agree with TRBD1. V dropped 6 bases and J dropped 0; count of bases not matched to a gene: 0. CDR1 is SNHLY, CDR2 FYNNEI, per germline. This CDR3 spans 14 amino acids. CDR3: CASRTGGSGNTIYF. Here the CDR3 DNA reads TGTGCCAGCAGGACAGGGGGCTCTGGAAACACCATATATTTT.

V gene TRBV18 combines with J gene TRBJ2-7; 11 positions agree with TRBD2. Per the germline V gene, CDR1 is KGHSH and CDR2 is LQKENI. Trimming cost V 2 bases and J 2 bases; bases outside gene matches: 11. The CDR3 has 18 residues. CDR3 amino acids: CASSPYGISGGVPYEQYF. As DNA, the CDR3 is TGTGCCAGCTCACCATATGGAATTAGCGGGGGGGTTCCCTACGAGCAGTACTTC.

The chain links TRBV6-6 to TRBJ1-3; TRBD1 might be the D (5 bases). The CDR3 is made up of 15 amino acids. Trimming stripped 6 bases from V and 0 bases from J, with 12 bases between. Germline CDR1 is MNHNY and CDR2 is SVGAGI (reference sequence). The CDR3 loop is CASSPDSYSGNTIYF. In nucleotides, the CDR3 is TGTGCCAGCAGCCCTGACAGCTACTCTGGAAACACCATATATTTT.

The chain has TRBV5-8 and TRBJ1-4; D unclear. There are 17 residues in the CDR3. Trimming shortened V by 1 base and J by 8 bases, and 21 bases separated the two germline ends. CDR1 and CDR2 from the germline V gene are SGHTS and YDEGEE. Written as DNA, the CDR3 is TGTGCCAGCAGCTTGCTCGGGTTTCGGCAAGGTGGGGAAAAACTGTTTTTT. Its translation is CASSLLGFRQGGEKLFF.

This chain links TRBV7-2 with TRBJ2-6; D remains ambiguous. This CDR3 spans 18 amino acids. CDR1 and CDR2 from the germline V gene are SGHTA and FQGNSA. V lost 3 bases to trimming and J lost 0 bases, with 15 bases between them. The DNA of the CDR3 is TGTGCCAGCAGCTTCTACGTTATATCGCTCTCTGGGGCCAACGTCCTGACTTTC. Residues: CASSFYVISLSGANVLTF.

The chain couples TRBV19 to TRBJ1-1; 7 positions agree with TRBD1. Germline CDR1 is LNHDA and CDR2 is SQIVND (reference sequence). V shed 3 bases, J shed 1 base, and the junction held 5 bases outside the gene matches. The CDR3 has 15 residues. The CDR3 nucleotides are TGTGCCAGTAGTATGGACAGGTCGGGGAACACTGAAGCTTTCTTT. Its translation: CASSMDRSGNTEAFF. Complete variable domain (other parts from reference TRBV19 and TRBJ1-1): DGGITQSPKYLFRKEGQNVTLSCEQNLNHDAMYWYRQDPGQGLRLIYYSQIVNDFQKGDIAEGYSVSREKKESFPLTVTSAQKNPTAFYLCASSMDRSGNTEAFFGQGTRLTVV.

The table lists this clone with a few counts. The CDR3 bases are TGTGCCAGCTCACCCAGACAGGGCTCCATGAACACTGAAGCTTTCTTT. Amino acid sequence: CASSPRQGSMNTEAFF. V is TRBV18 and J is TRBJ1-1; 7 nucleotides agree with TRBD1. Trimming removed 3 bases from V and 0 bases from J; junction bases left unmatched: 7. The CDR3 totals 16 residues. The germline V gene encodes CDR1 KGHSH and CDR2 LQKENI.